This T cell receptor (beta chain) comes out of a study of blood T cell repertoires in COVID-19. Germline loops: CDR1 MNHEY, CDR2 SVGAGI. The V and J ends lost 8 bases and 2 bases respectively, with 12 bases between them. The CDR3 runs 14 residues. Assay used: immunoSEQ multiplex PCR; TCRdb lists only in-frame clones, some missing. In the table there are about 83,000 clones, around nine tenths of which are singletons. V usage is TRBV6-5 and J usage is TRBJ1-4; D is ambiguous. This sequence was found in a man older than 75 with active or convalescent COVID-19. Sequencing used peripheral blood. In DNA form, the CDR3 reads TGTGCCAGCCTAGAGACGGTCACTAATGAAAAACTGTTTTTT. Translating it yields CASLETVTNEKLFF.